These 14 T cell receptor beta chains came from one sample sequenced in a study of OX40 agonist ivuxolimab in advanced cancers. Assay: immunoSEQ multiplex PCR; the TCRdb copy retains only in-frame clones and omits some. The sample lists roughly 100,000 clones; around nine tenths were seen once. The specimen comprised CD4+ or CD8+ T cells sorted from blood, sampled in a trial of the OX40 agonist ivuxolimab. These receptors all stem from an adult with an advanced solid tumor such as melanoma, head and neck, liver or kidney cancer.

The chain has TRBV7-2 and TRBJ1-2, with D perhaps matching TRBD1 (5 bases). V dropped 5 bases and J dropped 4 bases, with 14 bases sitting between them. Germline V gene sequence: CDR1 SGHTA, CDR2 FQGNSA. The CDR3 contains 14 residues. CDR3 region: CASSPPGPSYGYTF. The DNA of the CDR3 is TGTGCCAGCAGCCCTCCGGGGCCCTCCTATGGCTACACCTTC.

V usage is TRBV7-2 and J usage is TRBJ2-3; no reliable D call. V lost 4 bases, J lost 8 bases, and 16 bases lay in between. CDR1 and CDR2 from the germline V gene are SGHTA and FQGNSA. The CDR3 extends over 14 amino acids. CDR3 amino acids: CASSSLHGTGTQYF. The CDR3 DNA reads TGTGCCAGCAGCTCTCTCCATGGCACGGGTACGCAGTATTTT.

The CDR3 DNA follows: TGTGCCAGCAGCACCAGCACAGATACGCAGTATTTT. Its translation is CASSTSTDTQYF. The chain links TRBV7-3 to TRBJ2-3; D ambiguous. Deletions cut 5 bases from V and 0 bases from J, with 3 bases between. The V gene's germline CDR1 is SGHTA and CDR2 FQGTGA. CDR3 size: 12 residues.

CDR3 residues: CASSLLRTTTDTQYF. For the CDR3, the DNA is TGTGCCAGCAGCTTGCTCCGGACAACCACAGATACGCAGTATTTT. The chain joins TRBV11-2 to TRBJ2-3, with D possibly TRBD1 on 5 matching bases. Trimming shortened V by 3 bases and J by 2 bases, and 12 bases separated the two germline ends. This CDR3 contains 15 residues. The germline CDR1 and CDR2 sequences are SGHAT and FQNNGV.

The CDR3 coding sequence is TGCGCCAGCAGCCAAGAAGGCTGGGGGGCGTCCTACGAGCAGTACTTC. It is translated as CASSQEGWGASYEQYF. The chain recombines TRBV4-3 with TRBJ2-7; perhaps D is TRBD1 or TRBD2 (6 bases each). Germline assignment: CDR1 LGHNA and CDR2 YSLEER. This CDR3 spans 16 amino acids. Trimming took off 0 bases at V and 1 base at J, with 13 bases between the two ends.

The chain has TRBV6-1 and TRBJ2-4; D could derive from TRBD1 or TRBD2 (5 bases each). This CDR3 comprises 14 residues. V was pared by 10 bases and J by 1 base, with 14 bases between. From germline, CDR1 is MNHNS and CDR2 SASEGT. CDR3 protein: CAILGAWAKNIQYF. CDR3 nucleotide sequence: TGTGCCATACTCGGGGCGTGGGCCAAAAACATTCAGTACTTC.

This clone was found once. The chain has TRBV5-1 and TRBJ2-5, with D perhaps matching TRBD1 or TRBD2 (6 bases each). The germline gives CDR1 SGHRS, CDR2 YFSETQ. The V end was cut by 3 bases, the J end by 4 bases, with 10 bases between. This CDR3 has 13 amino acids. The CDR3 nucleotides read TGCGCCAGCAGCTCGGGGGCCGGAGAGACCCAGTACTTC. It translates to CASSSGAGETQYF.

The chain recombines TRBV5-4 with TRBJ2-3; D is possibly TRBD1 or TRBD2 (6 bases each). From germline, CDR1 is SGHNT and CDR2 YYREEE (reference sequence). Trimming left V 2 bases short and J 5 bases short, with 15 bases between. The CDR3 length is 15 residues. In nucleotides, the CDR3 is TGTGCCAGCAGCTTTGGTGGGGGGCAGAGAGATACGCAGTATTTT. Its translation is CASSFGGGQRDTQYF.

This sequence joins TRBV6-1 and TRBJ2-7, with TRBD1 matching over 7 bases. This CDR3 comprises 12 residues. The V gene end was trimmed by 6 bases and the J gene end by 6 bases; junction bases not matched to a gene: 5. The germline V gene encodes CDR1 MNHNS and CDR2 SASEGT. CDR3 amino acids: CASSRDRGEQYF. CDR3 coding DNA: TGTGCCAGCAGCCGGGACAGAGGCGAGCAGTACTTC.

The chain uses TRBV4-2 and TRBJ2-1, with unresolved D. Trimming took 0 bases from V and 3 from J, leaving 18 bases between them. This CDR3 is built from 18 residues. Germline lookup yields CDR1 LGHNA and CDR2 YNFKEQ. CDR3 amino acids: CASSQDFRLGSSYNEQFF. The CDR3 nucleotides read TGTGCCAGCAGCCAAGATTTTCGCCTGGGTTCAAGCTACAATGAGCAGTTCTTC.

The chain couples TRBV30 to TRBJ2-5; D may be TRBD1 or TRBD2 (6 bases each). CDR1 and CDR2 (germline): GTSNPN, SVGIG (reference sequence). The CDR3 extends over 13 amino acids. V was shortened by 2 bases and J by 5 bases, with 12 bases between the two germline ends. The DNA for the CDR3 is TGTGCCTGGAGTATGAGGGGGGCGGAGACCCAGTACTTC. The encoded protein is CAWSMRGAETQYF.

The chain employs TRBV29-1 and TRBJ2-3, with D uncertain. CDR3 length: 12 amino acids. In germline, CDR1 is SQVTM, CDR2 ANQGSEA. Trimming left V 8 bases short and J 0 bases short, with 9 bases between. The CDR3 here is CSFSTSTDTQYF. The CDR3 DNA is TGCAGCTTCAGTACTAGCACAGATACGCAGTATTTT.

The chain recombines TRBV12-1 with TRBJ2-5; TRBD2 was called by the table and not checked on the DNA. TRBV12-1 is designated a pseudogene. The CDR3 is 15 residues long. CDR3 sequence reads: CASSFEGRDQETQYF. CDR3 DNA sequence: TGTGCCAGCAGCTTTGAAGGGAGAGACCAAGAGACCCAGTACTTC.

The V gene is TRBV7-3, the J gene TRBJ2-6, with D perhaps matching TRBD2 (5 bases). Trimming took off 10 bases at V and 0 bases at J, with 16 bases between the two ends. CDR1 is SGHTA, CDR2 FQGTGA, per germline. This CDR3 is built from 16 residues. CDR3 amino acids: CATAVMPYSGANVLTF. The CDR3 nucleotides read TGTGCCACAGCGGTGATGCCTTACTCTGGGGCCAACGTCCTGACTTTC.